Shown below are 17 T cell receptor beta chains from a single sample sequenced in a study of long-term antiretroviral therapy in people with HIV. The immunoSEQ assay was v3.0, run at survey level. The assay was immunoSEQ multiplex PCR, and TCRdb's table has in-frame clones only and misses some. Among fewer than 45,000 clones listed, just under 95% were seen once. Here the sequenced sample was unsorted PBMCs, taken 4.1 years after starting antiretroviral therapy. The receptors originated from a woman in her forties or fifties with HIV.

This clone was observed a single time. V gene TRBV20-1 combines with J gene TRBJ1-1; D remains ambiguous. Germline V gene lookup returns CDR1 DFQATT and CDR2 SNEGSKA (reference sequence). V lost 5 bases and J lost 3, with 7 bases in between. The CDR3 is 11 amino acids. DNA for the CDR3: TGCAGTGCTGATGACTACACTGAAGCTTTCTTT. Translating it yields CSADDYTEAFF.

The CDR3 region has the DNA TGTGCCAGCTCCGTAGGAGGCACCGGGGAGCTGTTTTTT. As protein: CASSVGGTGELFF. This chain connects TRBV6-4 to TRBJ2-2; the D gene is possibly TRBD2 (5 bases). Between the trimmed V and J ends, which lost 8 bases and 4 bases, there was a span of 11 bases. The CDR3 contains 13 residues. Germline CDR1 reads MRHNA; CDR2 reads SNTAGT.

V and J are TRBV19 and TRBJ2-3; 8 nucleotides agree with TRBD2. J gave up 6 bases and V 2 bases, and 4 bases lay outside the gene matches. CDR1 is LNHDA and CDR2 is SQIVND in the germline V gene (reference sequence). There are 14 residues in the CDR3. CDR3 region: CASSINGGADTQYF. In DNA, the CDR3 is TGTGCCAGTAGTATAAACGGGGGGGCCGATACGCAGTATTTT.

The chain joins TRBV7-9 to TRBJ2-5; TRBD2 is a possible D gene (6 bases). V dropped 1 base and J dropped 3 bases, with 15 bases sitting between them. Germline loops: CDR1 SEHNR, CDR2 FQNEAQ (reference sequence). CDR3 length: 16 amino acids. In DNA form, the CDR3 reads TGTGCCAGCAGCTTAGGATTCCGGGGGATGAAAGAGACCCAGTACTTC. The encoded protein is CASSLGFRGMKETQYF.

V usage is TRBV30 and J usage is TRBJ1-5, with D perhaps matching TRBD1 (5 bases). Germline V gene lookup returns CDR1 GTSNPN and CDR2 SVGIG (reference sequence). The CDR3 runs 13 residues. V lost 3 bases and J 4 bases, leaving 10 bases between the germline ends. The CDR3 region is CAWSPTGNQPQHF. The CDR3 region has the DNA TGTGCCTGGAGCCCAACAGGAAATCAGCCCCAGCATTTT. The variable domain in full, with the rest retrieved from reference TRBV30 and TRBJ1-5, is SQTIHQWPATLVQPVGSPLSLECTVEGTSNPNLYWYRQAAGRGLQLLFYSVGIGQISSEVPQNLSASRPQDRQFILSSKKLLLSDSGFYLCAWSPTGNQPQHFGDGTRLSIL.

The chain joins TRBV7-9 to TRBJ1-2, with a possible D match to TRBD1 (6 bases). V lost 5 bases and J 4 bases, leaving 8 bases between the germline ends. Per germline, CDR1 SEHNR and CDR2 FQNEAQ (reference sequence). The CDR3 has 12 residues. CDR3 protein: CASSPDSYGYTF. The CDR3 DNA sequence: TGTGCCAGCAGCCCGGACAGCTATGGCTACACCTTC.

The chain couples TRBV19 to TRBJ1-4; weak D call: TRBD1 (5 bases). Trimming cost V 5 bases and J 8 bases, with 24 bases left between them. This CDR3 is built from 17 residues. Germline V gene lookup returns CDR1 LNHDA and CDR2 SQIVND (reference sequence). This CDR3 reads CASSPPFDQGRGEKLFF. CDR3 nucleotide sequence: TGTGCCAGTAGTCCCCCATTCGACCAGGGACGGGGGGAAAAACTGTTTTTT. The full variable domain, completed using reference TRBV19 and TRBJ1-4, is DGGITQSPKYLFRKEGQNVTLSCEQNLNHDAMYWYRQDPGQGLRLIYYSQIVNDFQKGDIAEGYSVSREKKESFPLTVTSAQKNPTAFYLCASSPPFDQGRGEKLFFGSGTQLSVL.

The chain uses TRBV27 and TRBJ1-2; D is possibly TRBD1 (6 bases). Germline CDR1 MNHEY, CDR2 SMNVEV (reference sequence). CDR3 length: 15 amino acids. Trimming pared 6 bases from V and 7 bases from J, leaving 21 bases between. The CDR3 region is CASRPTGTLRVGYTF. CDR3 nucleotide sequence: TGTGCCAGCAGACCAACCGGGACACTGAGGGTTGGCTACACCTTC.

The rearrangement links TRBV5-6 to TRBJ1-1, with unresolved D. Germline V gives CDR1 SGHDT, CDR2 YYEEEE. V was cut by 4 bases and J by 1 base, with 8 bases left in between. CDR3 length: 13 residues. The DNA for the CDR3 is TGTGCCAGCAGCGACGGACCGAACACTGAAGCTTTCTTT. This sequence encodes CASSDGPNTEAFF.

V gene TRBV15 combines with J gene TRBJ2-7, with D uncertain. The CDR3 spans 12 residues. V gave up 0 bases and J gave up 4 bases, with 4 bases separating them. Germline V CDR1 and CDR2: LNHNV, YYDKDF (reference sequence). DNA of the CDR3: TGTGCCACCAGCAGAGATTTGTACGAGCAGTACTTC. It is translated as CATSRDLYEQYF.

This chain links TRBV5-1 with TRBJ1-1; possible D gene TRBD1, 6 bases. The germline V gene has CDR1 SGHRS and CDR2 YFSETQ. The ends were cut back, 2 bases at V and 8 bases at J, with 10 bases in the middle. The CDR3 totals 12 residues. The CDR3 reads CASSFHREEAFF. The DNA of the CDR3 is TGCGCCAGCAGCTTTCACAGGGAGGAAGCTTTCTTT.

CDR3 in DNA: TGTGCCAGCAGACTCCTACTCATGAACACTGAAGCTTTCTTT. Residues: CASRLLLMNTEAFF. The J gene is TRBJ1-1, the V gene TRBV6-1; D is unclear. The V end was cut by 6 bases, the J end by 0 bases, with 11 bases between. The V gene's germline CDR1 is MNHNS and CDR2 SASEGT. The length of the CDR3 is 14 residues.

The chain couples TRBV11-2 to TRBJ2-1; 11 bases map to TRBD2. CDR3 size: 19 residues. Germline V gene lookup returns CDR1 SGHAT and CDR2 FQNNGV. After removal of 5 bases from V and 1 base from J, the junction contained 13 bases not matched to a gene. In nucleotides, the CDR3 is TGTGCCAGCAGCGTCTATAGCGGGGGGGCTATTCGGTCCTACAATGAGCAGTTCTTC. It is translated as CASSVYSGGAIRSYNEQFF. The full variable domain, rest sourced from reference TRBV11-2 and TRBJ2-1, is EAGVAQSPRYKIIEKRQSVAFWCNPISGHATLYWYQQILGQGPKLLIQFQNNGVVDDSQLPKDRFSAERLKGVDSTLKIQPAKLEDSAVYLCASSVYSGGAIRSYNEQFFGPGTRLTVL.

The rearrangement uses TRBV7-2 and TRBJ1-5, with D possibly TRBD1 on 5 matching bases. CDR1 SGHTA and CDR2 FQGNSA come from the germline V gene. Trimming shortened V by 1 base and J by 6 bases, and 13 bases separated the two germline ends. The CDR3 contains 15 residues. The CDR3 spells CASSLEAGRSQPQHF. The CDR3 DNA follows: TGTGCCAGCAGCTTAGAGGCGGGGCGGAGTCAGCCCCAGCATTTT.

The CDR3 reads CASATGIQETQYF. The CDR3 DNA reads TGTGCCAGCGCGACAGGGATCCAAGAGACCCAGTACTTC. This rearrangement joins TRBV27 to TRBJ2-5, with TRBD1 matching over 7 bases. J lost 1 base, V lost 8 bases, and 4 bases had no gene match. This CDR3 contains 13 residues. The germline V gene encodes CDR1 MNHEY and CDR2 SMNVEV (reference sequence).

This chain joins TRBV5-1 and TRBJ1-2; 9 positions match TRBD1. The CDR3 runs to 15 residues. J lost 4 bases, V lost 3 bases, and 7 bases had no gene match. CDR1 is SGHRS, CDR2 YFSETQ, per germline. The CDR3 DNA reads TGCGCCAGCAGCTCCGGACAGGGGCAGGTCTATGGCTACACCTTC. It translates to CASSSGQGQVYGYTF.

The chain links TRBV10-3 to TRBJ2-1; 9 positions match TRBD2. After removal of 8 bases from V and 8 bases from J, the junction contained 10 bases not matched to a gene. CDR1 and CDR2 (germline): ENHRY, SYGVKD. CDR3 length: 14 amino acids. The CDR3 DNA sequence: TGTGCCATCTTTAGCGGGGGTGGTGACGATGAGCAGTTCTTC. It specifies CAIFSGGGDDEQFF.